This TCR beta chain appears in the sequencing data of a study of blood T cell repertoires in COVID-19 (dated by TCRdb to about 2020). With respect to the entire study: The collaborator samples originated in the United States, Italy and Spain and spanned the acute and convalescent phases of COVID-19. The material from the prospective study consisted of cDNA or gDNA derived from T cells, B-cell-depleted T cells, or PBMCs. Deeply sampled blood TCRbeta repertoires from subjects exposed to, actively infected with, or recovered from COVID-19 were included in the dataset. The repertoires were released in a freely available public database intended as a resource for research on the immune response to SARS-CoV-2. Samples were obtained from the ongoing ImmuneRACE study (first 160 participants) and from 1,200 or so subjects provided by 6 global collaborators. A de-identified subject ID, COVID-19 status, age in years and sex were almost always included in the sample metadata. HLA class I and class II types, where available, came from metadata supplied by the sample provider rather than from assay-based typing.

For this clone: This receptor's antigen is unknown. Base quality data are lacking; no much larger clone is found one base away.

Enrolling through a virtual design, the prospective study's participants ranged in age from roughly 18 to 90 years and lived across around 25 United States geographic areas. In the prospective study, cohorts were assigned on the basis of participant-reported clinical history obtained from a screening survey and a study questionnaire. ImmuneRACE Cohort 3 recovered participants were defined by two consecutive negative NP/OP PCR tests, healthcare professional clearance, or symptom resolution. In the prospective study, whole blood, serum and a nasopharyngeal or oropharyngeal swab were collected from each participant by mobile phlebotomists. Over a roughly 2-month period, participants in the prospective study had the option of providing additional blood draws and questionnaires. Blood samples from the prospective study were shipped frozen or at room temperature prior to DNA extraction. TCRbeta CDR3 regions were amplified from genomic DNA by means of the immunoSEQ Assay, a bias-controlled multiplex PCR. The study's processing was this. The number of nucleated cells in each sample was estimated from the amplification of reference gene primers within the assay. Sequence reads were collapsed and filtered to measure the absolute abundance of every unique TCRbeta CDR3 rearrangement. For each sample, productive Simpson clonality was calculated as the square root of Simpson's diversity index over productive rearrangements. The source is immuneACCESS, and TCRdb retained only in-frame sequences with V and J called. Part of the clones is not carried over; for the studies checked, unresolved V genes explain less than half of this, and the remainder is unexplained. D and trimming were read from the DNA, whereas the V and J calls and clone size are those reported in that table. The sample table contains nearly 400,000 clones; only one count was recorded for 89% of them. Together, the top ten hold approximately 1.5% of the sample.

Trimming takes 2 bases off V and 2 bases off J; junction bases not matched to a gene: 5. CDR1 is given as SNHLY and CDR2 as FYNNEI, both from the germline V gene. The CDR3 runs 15 residues from the cysteine to the phenylalanine. Of the read, only the CDR3 DNA is kept; its 45 bases are in frame from base 1. On the study overall, not on this receptor specifically: The amount of clinical and demographic metadata varied by source and participant and was provided uncurated.

The TCR sequence derives from a woman in her twenties or thirties who had recovered from COVID-19. The specimen sequenced was PBMCs or T cells enriched from blood (not recorded which). This chain is built from TRBV2 and TRBJ2-7; the central 8 bases match TRBD2. The bases are TGTGCCAGCAGTGAAAGGGGCGGGAGGCCCTACGAGCAGTACTTC. It encodes CASSERGGRPYEQYF.